In this sample, the clone carrying this TCR beta chain turned up a few times. Its matching antigen is unknown. This specimen belongs to a study of T cell repertoires in cytomegalovirus infection. Study in general: Well-studied HLA-B-restricted epitopes and recently identified HLA-C-restricted epitopes of CMV were both used in the study. It can be stated that public TCR beta signatures indicated CMV infection as well as a matching HLA type.

Study findings and constraints: Pooled public TCR beta family frequency picked out CMV carriers with the relevant HLA. HLA-C-restricted TCR beta clonotypes specific for CMV led the ex vivo response.

TCRdb analysed the reads with MiXCR anew, one entry per CDR3 protein. The sample shows about 920,000 distinct CDR3 sequences, 30% to 40% of them seen only once. This CDR3 has 15 residues. From germline, CDR1 is SNHLY and CDR2 FYNNEI. After removal of 8 bases from V and 1 base from J, the junction contained 5 bases not matched to a gene. This sample comprised cultured CD8+ T cells from PBMCs, obtained from culture after CMV antigen stimulation. The chain combines TRBV2 with TRBJ2-3, with 11 nucleotides matching TRBD2. The source of this sequence is a human donor in good health (CMV status not recorded). Some clones in this sample may be carry-over from other donors' samples. CDR3 sequence reads: CASPLAGGGTDTQYF. Here the CDR3 DNA reads TGTGCCAGCCCCCTAGCGGGGGGAGGCACAGATACGCAGTATTTT.